This T cell receptor (beta chain) was identified during a study of T cell responses to AZD1222 COVID-19 vaccine. Study background: It was second doses at about 4 or about 12 weeks that were pooled.

The CDR3 is 13 residues long. The V gene end was trimmed by 6 bases and the J gene end by 4 bases; junction bases not matched to a gene: 5. Germline CDR1 and CDR2: MNHEY and SVGAGI. Clones were sequenced by immunoSEQ multiplex PCR, and TCRdb holds only the in-frame ones, with some missing. The sample shows about 120,000 clones, roughly 89% of them seen only once. This clone was seen only once. Its target is unknown. General study points: Two AZD1222 administrations were followed by greater Spike-specific TCR breadth and depth.

This chain links TRBV6-5 with TRBJ1-1; TRBD1 agrees at 7 bases. The material sequenced was peripheral blood, taken on day 0 of AZD1222 vaccination. This receptor was identified in an adult in good health. For the CDR3, the DNA is TGTGCCAGCAGAGGGGGCGGTGGCACTGAAGCTTTCTTT. Translating it yields CASRGGGGTEAFF.